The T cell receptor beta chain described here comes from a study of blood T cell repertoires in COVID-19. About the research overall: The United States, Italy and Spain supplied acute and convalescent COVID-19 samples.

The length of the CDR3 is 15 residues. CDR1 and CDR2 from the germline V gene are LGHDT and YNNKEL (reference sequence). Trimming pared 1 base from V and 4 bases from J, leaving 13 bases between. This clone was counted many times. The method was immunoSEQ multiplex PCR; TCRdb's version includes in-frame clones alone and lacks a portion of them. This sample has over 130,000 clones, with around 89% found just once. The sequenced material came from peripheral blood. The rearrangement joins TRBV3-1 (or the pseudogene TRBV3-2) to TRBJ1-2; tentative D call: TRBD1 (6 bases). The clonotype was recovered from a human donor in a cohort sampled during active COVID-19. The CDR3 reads CASSQVFLGGYGYTF. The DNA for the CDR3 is TGTGCCAGCAGCCAAGTTTTCCTAGGGGGCTATGGCTACACCTTC.